This T cell receptor beta chain was profiled in a study of blood T cell repertoires in COVID-19. Here immunoSEQ multiplex PCR was the method, and the copy in TCRdb shows in-frame clones only, minus some. The sample includes tens of thousands of clones, 81% seen only once; the top ten take 45% to 60%. Material: peripheral blood. This TCR was sampled from a man over 45 with active or convalescent COVID-19.

The CDR3 sequence is CSALHRRTGVVNYGYTF. CDR3 nucleotides: TGCAGCGCGCTTCACCGAAGGACAGGAGTAGTTAACTATGGCTACACCTTC. V is TRBV29-1 and J is TRBJ1-2; TRBD1 matches at 7 bases. CDR1 and CDR2 (germline): SQVTM, ANQGSEA. Unmatched junction bases numbered 18, after V lost 7 bases and J lost 1 base. The CDR3 has 17 residues.